This T cell receptor (beta chain) was observed in a study of shared clonotypes between healthy human individuals. Study-wide points: Only a few donors were included, so the genetic and exposure-history diversity represented was limited. In contrast to clonotypes shared by all four donors, non-shared clonotypes had lower generation probabilities. Clonotype sharing among donors likely depends on sequencing depth.

The CDR3 loop spans 15 amino acids. With 1 base removed from V and 8 bases from J, the gap between germline ends came to 13 bases. The V gene's germline CDR1 is SGHRS and CDR2 YFSETQ. Repertoires were generated with immunoSEQ multiplex PCR, while TCRdb's copy carries only in-frame clones and drops some. The sample holds some 1 million clones; under 80% are singletons and the top ten take about 1.5%. The authors divided CD4+ cells into CD45RA+ naive and CD45RA-negative memory subsets. Regarding this clone: Antigen unknown.

This sequence originates from a man younger than 35 in good health. The sequencing sample was made of memory CD4+ T cells sorted from blood. The subset was: CD45RA-negative fraction. The chain uses TRBV5-1 and TRBJ1-6; tentative D call: TRBD1 (5 bases). The CDR3 nucleotides are TGCGCCAGCAGCTTGCAGGGAGGAATGGATTCACCCCTCCACTTT. Its protein is CASSLQGGMDSPLHF.